This is a list of T cell receptor beta chains from one sample in a study of cytomegalovirus exposure and HLA in healthy donors. The protocol was immunoSEQ multiplex PCR, while the TCRdb copy is restricted to in-frame clones and leaves out a portion. The sample includes about 70,000 clones, about 74% of them seen just once. Sequencing used PBMCs. The receptor set was obtained from a human donor in good health. Each CDR3 is given without its conserved first and last residue. Clone size, where shown, is once, few, many, or a class for clones that have expanded.

.	TRBV27	13	TRBJ2-1	ASSLAGGGGNEQF
few	TRBV5-4	13	TRBJ2-2	ASSGSGTPTGELF
few	TRBV13	11	TRBJ1-2	ASSFGTDNGYT
.	TRBV7-8	13	TRBJ1-2	ASSFYSQGADGYT
.	TRBV13	15	TRBJ2-1	ASSRGLAGGPRNEQF
.	TRBV7-9	13	TRBJ2-1	ASSGGLAGYNEQF
.	TRBV27	13	TRBJ2-2	ASLAVRAGAGELF
.	TRBV7-2	13	TRBJ2-3	ASSLEDRGTDTQY
.	TRBV6-5	10	TRBJ1-1	ASSYPLTEAF
.	TRBV6-6	14	TRBJ1-1	ASSYSPGTGGTEAF
.	TRBV6-4	11	TRBJ1-1	ASLPGQATEAF
.	TRBV7-9	14	TRBJ1-5	ASSPAGVGSNQPQH
.	TRBV4-1	13	TRBJ1-5	ASSQDWPSNQPQH
.	TRBV7-9	12	TRBJ2-1	ASTPTSPYNEQF
.	TRBV15	11	TRBJ1-1	ATSWDRGTEAF
.	TRBV6-1	13	TRBJ1-1	ASSAPPTGNTEAF
.	TRBV5-1	12	TRBJ1-1	ASSLWDRNTEAF
once	TRBV29-1	15	TRBJ1-2	SVPIARTGAMGYGYT
.	TRBV5-1	13	TRBJ2-7	ASSILSSESYEQY
.	TRBV5-5	15	TRBJ2-3	ASSLSVTSGATDTQY
.	TRBV6-1	13	TRBJ2-6	ASSEKAEGANVLT
once	TRBV5-1	14	TRBJ2-7	ASSFSTGQGSYEQY
.	TRBV7-9	12	TRBJ1-2	ASSLDRGNYGYT
.	TRBV9	11	TRBJ2-7	ASSREATYEQY
once	TRBV5-1	12	TRBJ1-1	ASSFRSEGTEAF
.	TRBV10-3	13	TRBJ2-5	AISESIGGRETQY
.	TRBV7-9	15	TRBJ2-1	ASSFGGHVPKDNEQF
.	TRBV10-3	11	TRBJ1-3	AISRQGRNTIY
.	TRBV4-1	11	TRBJ2-7	ASSRTGGNEQY
.	TRBV2	13	TRBJ2-4	ASSLIGMVKNIQY
.	TRBV10-3	12	TRBJ1-1	AIRRTGENTEAF
.	TRBV9	12	TRBJ2-5	ASSLQGAWETQY
.	TRBV5-4	13	TRBJ1-3	ASSLAGTAGNTIY
.	TRBV5-1	13	TRBJ2-2	ASSIGGSNTGELF
.	TRBV4-1	18	TRBJ2-2	ASSLLLGLAGAANTGELF
.	TRBV4-1	12	TRBJ1-4	ASSPRGHTEKLF
.	TRBV14	11	TRBJ2-7	ASSKGLNYEQY
.	TRBV19	12	TRBJ1-1	ASTQGARNTEAF
.	TRBV30	14	TRBJ2-1	AWSHRRDRVNNEQF
.	TRBV4-1	13	TRBJ2-1	ASSQPSGSIYEQF
.	TRBV19	12	TRBJ1-5	ATLGQGWNQPQH
.	TRBV4-1	15	TRBJ1-3	ASSLTGQESSGNTIY
few	TRBV27	11	TRBJ2-1	ASKEGNYNEQF
.	TRBV9	12	TRBJ2-2	ASSRGTNTGELF
.	TRBV19	12	TRBJ2-7	ASSIMRLPYEQY
.	TRBV6-5	13	TRBJ1-3	ASSFRFNSGNTIY
few	TRBV6-1	13	TRBJ1-1	ASSLNRDGNTEAF
.	TRBV27	12	TRBJ2-3	ASSRSGSTDTQY
.	TRBV6-1	12	TRBJ1-4	ASSEPWAREKLF
.	TRBV5-1	12	TRBJ1-1	ASRLGTGGTEAF
.	TRBV6-1	12	TRBJ1-5	ASVGQYSNQPQH
.	TRBV10-2	13	TRBJ2-7	ASSDGLAGPYEQY
.	TRBV5-1	12	TRBJ2-7	ASSLAGTGDEQY
.	TRBV5-5	12	TRBJ2-7	ASSLGLGGYEQY
once	TRBV30	10	TRBJ1-2	AWSRGNYGYT